Listed below are T cell receptor beta chains from one sample, sequenced in a study of cytomegalovirus exposure and HLA in healthy donors. The data were produced by immunoSEQ multiplex PCR, yet TCRdb's version contains in-frame clones alone and is incomplete. This table has some 110,000 clones, more than 65% appearing once. Sample: PBMCs. The receptor set was obtained from a man aged 30 to 39 in good health and CMV-seronegative. Both conserved end residues are part of each CDR3. D genes are given only for firm matches. The listing skips clone size in some rows; elsewhere it reads once, few, many or a size class.

clone_size d_call j_call v_call cdr3_length cdr3_nt cdr3_aa
. TRBD2 TRBJ2-1 TRBV2 14 TGTGCCAGCAGTGAGCGGGAGTCGGACAATGAGCAGTTCTTC CASSERESDNEQFF
. . TRBJ2-7 TRBV21-1 15 TGTGCCAGCAGCAAAATCCAGGGAGGGAGAAACGAGCAGTACTTC CASSKIQGGRNEQYF
few TRBD1 TRBJ1-3 TRBV19 13 TGTGCCAGTATCGACAGGGTTGGAAACACCATATATTTT CASIDRVGNTIYF
. . TRBJ2-7 TRBV5-4 13 TGTGCCAGCAGCTTGGATCGGGCCTACGAGCAGTACTTC CASSLDRAYEQYF
once . TRBJ1-3 TRBV28 15 TGTGCCAGCAGTTCCCGGACAAGCTCTGGAAACACCATATATTTT CASSSRTSSGNTIYF
. TRBD2 TRBJ2-3 TRBV9 16 TGTGCCAGCAGCTCCCGGGAGGGGGTCAGCACAGATACGCAGTATTTT CASSSREGVSTDTQYF
. TRBD1 TRBJ1-1 TRBV28 14 TGTGCCAGCAGTAACAGGGGGTGGGAGACTGAAGCTTTCTTT CASSNRGWETEAFF
. . TRBJ2-5 TRBV7-2 15 TGTGCCAGCAGGCCGACCACGACTAGTTCAGAGACCCAGTACTTC CASRPTTTSSETQYF
. . TRBJ2-5 TRBV7-9 15 TGTGCCAGCAGCTTAACTAGCCCGGCGGGAGAGACCCAGTACTTC CASSLTSPAGETQYF
. . TRBJ1-2 TRBV18 15 TGTGCCAGCTCACCGGGACAAGGAGGAAACTATGGCTACACCTTC CASSPGQGGNYGYTF
. . TRBJ2-7 TRBV5-1 12 TGCGCCAGCAGCTTGGACTTCTACGAGCAGTACTTC CASSLDFYEQYF
few . TRBJ1-4 TRBV6-5 15 TGTGCCAGCAGTTACTCGAGCCAGGGGTATGGAGAACTGTTTTTT CASSYSSQGYGELFF
few . TRBJ1-4 TRBV6-5 12 TGTGCCAGCAGTTATCTTAATGAAAAACTGTTTTTT CASSYLNEKLFF
. TRBD2 TRBJ2-5 TRBV7-9 16 TGTGCCAGCAGCCAACCGTGGGCGGGAGGGGAGGAGACCCAGTACTTC CASSQPWAGGEETQYF
once . TRBJ2-4 TRBV15 13 TGTGCCACCAGCAGAGTCCGACAGGACATTCAGTACTTC CATSRVRQDIQYF
. . TRBJ1-1 TRBV7-9 14 TGTGCCAGCAGCTTATCGGGTAGGGAGACTGAAGCTTTCTTT CASSLSGRETEAFF
. . TRBJ1-4 TRBV6-5 12 TGTGCCAGCAGGGAGAGGGGAGGGAAACTGTTTTTT CASRERGGKLFF
once . TRBJ1-4 TRBV6-5 15 TGTGCCAGCAGTTCCACAGGGAGAACTAATGAAAAACTGTTTTTT CASSSTGRTNEKLFF
. TRBD2 TRBJ2-1 TRBV6-1 19 TGTGCCAGCAGTGGCCTTACTAGCGGGAGGGCTGGGGTGAACAATGAGCAGTTCTTC CASSGLTSGRAGVNNEQFF
. . TRBJ1-1 TRBV29-1 15 TGCAGCGTGGCCGGGTCGTTTGGGAGCGGCACTGAAGCTTTCTTT CSVAGSFGSGTEAFF
. TRBD2 TRBJ2-1 TRBV6-4 16 TGTGCCAGCAGTCGGGGGACTAGCGGCCGTTACAATGAGCAGTTCTTC CASSRGTSGRYNEQFF
. . TRBJ2-3 TRBV5-6 15 TGTGCCAGCAGCTGGAGGAAGGGAGCCACAGATACGCAGTATTTT CASSWRKGATDTQYF
once TRBD2 TRBJ2-7 TRBV2 14 TGTGCCAGCAGTTTGCGGGAGGGCCCCTACGAGCAGTACTTC CASSLREGPYEQYF
. . TRBJ2-2 TRBV10-1 15 TGCGCCAGCAGTGGAACAGGGCGGAGAGCGGGGGAGCTGTTTTTT CASSGTGRRAGELFF
. TRBD2 TRBJ2-5 TRBV11-2 16 TGTGCCAGCAGCGTAAGGCCGGGACTAGCGGGAGAGACCCAGTACTTC CASSVRPGLAGETQYF
. TRBD1 TRBJ2-2 TRBV5-4 15 TGTGCCAGCAGCTTGGCCGGGACAGGGGCCGGGGAGCTGTTTTTT CASSLAGTGAGELFF
few . TRBJ1-1 TRBV2 13 TGTGCCAGCAGGGGTCCGAACGGCGGCGAAGCTTTCTTT CASRGPNGGEAFF
. TRBD1 TRBJ1-2 TRBV6-6 15 TGTGCCAGCAGTTACTCGATCGGACAGGAGGATGGCTACACCTTC CASSYSIGQEDGYTF
. . TRBJ1-6 TRBV10-1 14 TGCGCCAGCAGTGGCGTACCACCTCCTTCACCCCTCCACTTT CASSGVPPPSPLHF
. TRBD1 TRBJ2-1 TRBV5-3 18 TGTGCCAGAAGCTTGGCGCCGGGACAGGGGGAGGTGCGCAATGAGCAGTTCTTC CARSLAPGQGEVRNEQFF
. TRBD2 TRBJ2-1 TRBV15 15 TGTGCCACCAGGTTAGAGGATAGCGGGTACAATGAGCAGTTCTTC CATRLEDSGYNEQFF
. TRBD2 TRBJ2-7 TRBV11-2 16 TGTGCCAGCAGCTTAGTGGGGACTAGTGTCTCCTACGAGCAGTACTTC CASSLVGTSVSYEQYF
. TRBD2 TRBJ2-7 TRBV19 14 TGTGCCAGTAGTATCCTGGGGGGGGTATACGAGCAGTACTTC CASSILGGVYEQYF
. TRBD1 TRBJ2-7 TRBV6-5 15 TGTGCCAGCAGTCAGGACAGGGGCAAATCCTACGAGCAGTACTTC CASSQDRGKSYEQYF
. TRBD2 TRBJ2-5 TRBV9 16 TGTGCCAGCAGCGTAGGGCTAGCGGGAGGAGCAGAGACCCAGTACTTC CASSVGLAGGAETQYF
. . TRBJ2-1 TRBV16 13 TGTGCCAGCAGCCAATACGGCAGGGATGAGCAGTTCTTC CASSQYGRDEQFF
few TRBD2 TRBJ2-7 TRBV28 15 TGTGCCAGCAGCCTCGGGACTAGCGGGAGAACGGAGCAGTACTTC CASSLGTSGRTEQYF
. . TRBJ1-1 TRBV9 16 TGTGCCAGCAGCGTAGCGGGGGAATTAAGGGGCACTGAAGCTTTCTTT CASSVAGELRGTEAFF
. . TRBJ2-3 TRBV7-2 14 TGTGCCAGCAGCTCCCAAGCAGAGGGGGTTACGCAGTATTTT CASSSQAEGVTQYF
. TRBD1 TRBJ1-5 TRBV11-2 15 TGTGCCAGCAGCCGGGACAGGGGGCGATTTCAGCCCCAGCATTTT CASSRDRGRFQPQHF
. TRBD2 TRBJ2-4 TRBV19 18 TGTGCCAGTAGTATTTTTTCTGGCGGGAGGGTAGCCAAAAACATTCAGTACTTC CASSIFSGGRVAKNIQYF
. . TRBJ2-2 TRBV5-8 18 TGTGCCAGCAGCCTGGGCCTGGCGAACAGGACCTACACCGGGGAGCTGTTTTTT CASSLGLANRTYTGELFF
. . TRBJ1-2 TRBV9 14 TGTGCCAGCAGCGCCTCGTTTAGTCCTAATGGCTACACCTTC CASSASFSPNGYTF
once . TRBJ2-7 TRBV6-5 16 TGTGCCAGCAGTTACCAACAGACAGGAGCTGGCGGCGAGCAGTACTTC CASSYQQTGAGGEQYF
. TRBD2 TRBJ2-1 TRBV19 17 TGTGCCAGTAGTAGCGGGAGTTCCTGGAGCTCCTACAATGAGCAGTTCTTC CASSSGSSWSSYNEQFF
once . TRBJ2-6 TRBV7-9 16 TGTGCCAGCAGCTTAATTAGGACAGATGGGGCCAACGGCCTGACTTTC CASSLIRTDGANGLTF
. . TRBJ2-1 TRBV4-3 13 TGCGCCAGCAGCCCCCGGAGGGGCAATGAGCAGTTCTTC CASSPRRGNEQFF
. . TRBJ1-1 TRBV5-6 15 TGTGCCAGCAGCTTTCTAAACCGATTGAACACTGAAGCTTTCTTT CASSFLNRLNTEAFF
. . TRBJ2-1 TRBV19 13 TGTGCCAGTAGACAGAACTCCTACAATGAGCAGTTCTTC CASRQNSYNEQFF
. . TRBJ2-7 TRBV18 18 TGTGCCAGCTCGGTACAGTCACCTTACGGTACAGTTACCTACGAGCAGTACTTC CASSVQSPYGTVTYEQYF
. . TRBJ1-2 TRBV5-4 14 TGTGCCAGCAGCTTTTTTGCAGAAAACTATGGCTACACCTTC CASSFFAENYGYTF
. . TRBJ2-7 TRBV4-2 15 TGTGCCAGCAGCCGGGGGGACGGCGGGTCCTACGAGCAGTACTTC CASSRGDGGSYEQYF
. . TRBJ2-2 TRBV6-4 15 TGTGCCAGCAGTGGGGAGGCCGGGAGCACCGGGGAGCTGTTTTTT CASSGEAGSTGELFF